This T cell receptor beta chain came from a study of blood T cell repertoires in COVID-19. Participants were placed into cohorts based on the clinical history they reported. Clones were read by immunoSEQ multiplex PCR, and TCRdb kept only the in-frame ones, dropping some. The sample consists of 150,000 to 200,000 clones, 75% to 85% of them appearing once. The CDR3 is 16 residues long. V was trimmed by 3 bases and J by 4 bases, leaving 18 bases between them. Germline-derived CDR1 and CDR2 are KGHSH and LQKENI. J is TRBJ1-2 and V is TRBV18; D possibly corresponds to TRBD1 (5 bases). What was sequenced was PBMCs or T cells enriched from blood (not recorded which). The sequence derives from a man aged 35 to 55 who had recovered from COVID-19. In DNA, the CDR3 is TGTGCCAGCTCACCCATGCCCGCGGGGCAAACCTATGGCTACACCTTC. Protein sequence: CASSPMPAGQTYGYTF. The full variable domain, rest sourced from reference TRBV18 and TRBJ1-2, is NAGVMQNPRHLVRRRGQEARLRCSPMKGHSHVYWYRQLPEEGLKFMVYLQKENIIDESGMPKERFSAEFPKEGPSILRIQQVVRGDSAAYFCASSPMPAGQTYGYTFGSGTRLTVV.